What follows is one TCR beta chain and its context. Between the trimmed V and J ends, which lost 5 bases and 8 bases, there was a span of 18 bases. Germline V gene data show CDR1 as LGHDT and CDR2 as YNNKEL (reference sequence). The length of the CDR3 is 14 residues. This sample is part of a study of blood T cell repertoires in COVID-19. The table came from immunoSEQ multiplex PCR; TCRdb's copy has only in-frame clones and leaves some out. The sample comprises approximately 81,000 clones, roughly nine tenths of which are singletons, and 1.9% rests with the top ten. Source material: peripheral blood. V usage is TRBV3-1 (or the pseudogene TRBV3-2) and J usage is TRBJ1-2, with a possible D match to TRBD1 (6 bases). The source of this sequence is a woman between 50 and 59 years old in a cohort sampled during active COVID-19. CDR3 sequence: CASSYSRGYRGYTF. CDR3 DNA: TGTGCCAGCAGCTATTCTAGGGGGTATCGAGGCTACACCTTC.